The clone carrying this T cell receptor (beta chain) was detected ten times or more. Antigen: not known. Researchers took RNA transcripts and amplified the TCR beta CDR3 regions from them. The HTBI set primed first-round TCR CDR3 RT-PCR. TCRdb re-called the multiplex PCR reads through MiXCR, storing one row per CDR3 protein. The sample comprises fewer than 400,000 distinct CDR3 sequences, approximately 14% of which are singletons, and roughly a quarter rests with the top ten. This CDR3 region has 13 residues. Looked up from germline, CDR1 is DFQATT and CDR2 is SNEGSKA (reference sequence). V was shortened by 5 bases and J by 1 base, with 11 bases between the two germline ends. The data belong to a study of T cells in Graves' hyperthyroidism and ophthalmopathy. The study, taken as a whole, reports: Ophthalmopathy could be told apart from stable hyperthyroidism with a 13 V-J model. Within blood appeared most thyroid clonotypes that had expanded above 0.001.

A patient was excluded if there was uncontrolled infection, other autoimmune disease, pregnancy or lactation. The specimen was blood. The chain combines TRBV20-1 with TRBJ1-1; no clear D gene. The sequence came from a woman in her late teens or twenties with Graves' hyperthyroidism that later progressed to Graves' ophthalmopathy. The DNA of the CDR3 is TGCAGTGCTGGGAAGGGCCCGAACACTGAAGCTTTCTTT. It is translated as CSAGKGPNTEAFF.